These 21 T cell receptor beta chains came from one sample sequenced in a study of shared clonotypes between healthy human individuals. Sequencing was performed with immunoSEQ multiplex PCR; in TCRdb, only in-frame clones are kept and a portion is missing. The sample lists some 740,000 clones, 80% to 95% occurring once. Naivety among CD8 cells was defined by CD45RO negativity and positive CCR7 selection, thereby excluding terminally differentiated effector memory CD45RA+ cells. The sample was naive CD8+ T cells sorted from blood. These receptors all come from a man aged 25 to 45 in good health.

The chain has TRBV7-6 and TRBJ2-1, with a tentative D call TRBD2 (6 bases). Germline V lookup: CDR1 SGHVS, CDR2 FNYEAQ. V shed 4 bases and J shed 6 bases, with 13 bases lying between them. The CDR3 runs 14 residues. CDR3 in amino acids: CASSSRAGSNEQFF. The CDR3 bases are TGTGCCAGCAGCTCCAGGGCCGGGAGCAATGAGCAGTTCTTC.

Remarks on this clone: This specimen includes other DNA sequences encoding the same CDR3. The chain employs TRBV27 and TRBJ2-7, with D perhaps matching TRBD1 or TRBD2 (5 bases each). Trimming removed 5 bases at V and 5 bases at J, with 16 bases between. Per the germline V gene, CDR1 is MNHEY and CDR2 is SMNVEV (reference sequence). This CDR3 is 14 amino acids long. CDR3 residues: CASSPGTGGDEQYF. The DNA for the CDR3 is TGTGCCAGCAGTCCGGGGACGGGCGGCGACGAGCAGTACTTC.

The chain has TRBV5-6 and TRBJ2-7; weak D call: TRBD2 (7 bases). This CDR3 comprises 15 residues. Trimming left V 6 bases short and J 2 bases short, with 18 bases between. Germline V gives CDR1 SGHDT, CDR2 YYEEEE. The CDR3 protein is CASIPAGGGAYEQYF. CDR3 DNA sequence: TGTGCCAGCATTCCGGCTGGGGGGGGCGCCTACGAGCAGTACTTC.

V and J are TRBV29-1 and TRBJ2-7; D ambiguous. Germline loops: CDR1 SQVTM, CDR2 ANQGSEA. This CDR3 has 13 amino acids. Deletions cut 4 bases from V and 2 bases from J, with 12 bases between. The CDR3: CSVVVKSAYEQYF. Written as DNA, the CDR3 is TGCAGCGTTGTAGTGAAATCAGCCTACGAGCAGTACTTC.

The chain combines TRBV28 with TRBJ2-1; 10 positions agree with TRBD2. Germline V gives CDR1 MDHEN, CDR2 SYDVKM. The V segment lost 5 bases and the J segment 3 bases; nucleotides outside the gene matches: 10. This CDR3 is 17 amino acids long. CDR3 coding DNA: TGTGCCAGCAGTCATGCCTCCGGGACTAGCGACTACAATGAGCAGTTCTTC. This encodes CASSHASGTSDYNEQFF.

Comment on this clone: The same CDR3 arises from other DNA sequences in this sample as well. CDR3 sequence: CASSLGTGTYF. DNA of the CDR3: TGTGCCAGCAGTTTAGGGACTGGGACCTACTTC. V and J are TRBV28 and TRBJ2-7; tentative D call: TRBD2 (6 bases). Germline V CDR1 and CDR2: MDHEN, SYDVKM. The CDR3 is 11 amino acids. V was pared by 2 bases and J by 13 bases, with 12 bases between.

The gene calls are TRBV11-2 and TRBJ2-1; 7 positions agree with TRBD2. Germline V gene data show CDR1 as SGHAT and CDR2 as FQNNGV. The CDR3 extends over 16 amino acids. J gave up 0 bases and V 1 base, and 3 bases lay outside the gene matches. The CDR3 reads CASSLGSSGSYNEQFF. CDR3 bases: TGTGCCAGCAGCTTAGGTTCTAGCGGCTCCTACAATGAGCAGTTCTTC. The variable domain in full, with the rest retrieved from reference TRBV11-2 and TRBJ2-1, is EAGVAQSPRYKIIEKRQSVAFWCNPISGHATLYWYQQILGQGPKLLIQFQNNGVVDDSQLPKDRFSAERLKGVDSTLKIQPAKLEDSAVYLCASSLGSSGSYNEQFFGPGTRLTVL.

The chain carries TRBV27 and TRBJ2-7; D unresolved. Trimming pared 5 bases from V and 4 bases from J, leaving 15 bases between. CDR3 length: 14 amino acids. Germline values: CDR1 MNHEY, CDR2 SMNVEV (reference sequence). CDR3 region: CASSPRAVGYEQYF. Here the CDR3 DNA reads TGTGCCAGCAGTCCCCGGGCCGTGGGGTACGAGCAGTACTTC.

The chain uses TRBV7-2 and TRBJ2-7; D not resolved. This CDR3 is 12 amino acids long. The germline V gene encodes CDR1 SGHTA and CDR2 FQGNSA. Trimming left V 1 base short and J 5 bases short, with 6 bases between. Here the CDR3 DNA reads TGTGCCAGCAGCTTAGGATACCACGAGCAGTACTTC. Amino acids: CASSLGYHEQYF.

The chain uses TRBV7-3 and TRBJ2-3; 11 positions agree with TRBD2. The CDR3 consists of 17 residues. After removal of 7 bases from V and 0 bases from J, the junction contained 9 bases not matched to a gene. Germline V gene data show CDR1 as SGHTA and CDR2 as FQGTGA. The CDR3 region is CASTPMGLAVSTDTQYF. The CDR3 coding sequence is TGTGCCAGCACCCCCATGGGACTAGCGGTTAGCACAGATACGCAGTATTTT.

The genes are TRBV30 and TRBJ1-2; D not resolved. Germline V gives CDR1 GTSNPN, CDR2 SVGIG (reference sequence). V lost 3 bases to trimming and J lost 2 bases, with 13 bases between them. This CDR3 has 14 residues. The CDR3 sequence is CAWSGEPNNYGYTF. CDR3 sequence (DNA): TGTGCCTGGAGCGGGGAGCCGAACAACTATGGCTACACCTTC.

DNA of the CDR3: TGTGCCAGCAGCTTAGAGAACACAGGACCCCGAAAACTGTTTTTT. It translates to CASSLENTGPRKLFF. The chain uses TRBV7-9 and TRBJ1-4; a weak D match, TRBD1 (5 bases). The V gene's germline CDR1 is SEHNR and CDR2 FQNEAQ (reference sequence). The germline V and J ends were trimmed by 1 base and 10 bases, with 16 bases remaining between them. The CDR3 is 15 amino acids.

V and J are TRBV11-2 and TRBJ1-4; D remains ambiguous. The CDR3 runs 17 residues. The germline CDR1 and CDR2 sequences are SGHAT and FQNNGV. V lost 6 bases and J 2 bases, leaving 19 bases between the germline ends. In DNA, the CDR3 is TGTGCCAGCAGTCCCCCGCTCGGGAAAGCCACTAATGAAAAACTGTTTTTT. This gives the protein CASSPPLGKATNEKLFF. Drawing the rest from reference TRBV11-2 and TRBJ1-4, the complete variable domain is EAGVAQSPRYKIIEKRQSVAFWCNPISGHATLYWYQQILGQGPKLLIQFQNNGVVDDSQLPKDRFSAERLKGVDSTLKIQPAKLEDSAVYLCASSPPLGKATNEKLFFGSGTQLSVL.

V usage is TRBV7-9 and J usage is TRBJ2-3; D not resolved. Trimming shortened V by 5 bases and J by 2 bases, and 14 bases separated the two germline ends. The CDR3 totals 15 residues. Germline CDR1 reads SEHNR; CDR2 reads FQNEAQ (reference sequence). The CDR3 DNA follows: TGTGCCAGCAGCCCGTTTCCCGATTTCACAGATACGCAGTATTTT. Translating it yields CASSPFPDFTDTQYF.

The rearrangement uses TRBV29-1 and TRBJ2-5, with a weak D call TRBD1 (6 bases). V lost 7 bases to trimming and J lost 0 bases, with 15 bases between them. CDR1 and CDR2 from the germline V gene are SQVTM and ANQGSEA. The CDR3 length is 14 residues. The CDR3 DNA is TGCAGCGCCACCAACTACAGGGACCAAGAGACCCAGTACTTC. The encoded protein is CSATNYRDQETQYF. The full variable domain, rest sourced from reference TRBV29-1 and TRBJ2-5, is SAVISQKPSRDICQRGTSLTIQCQVDSQVTMMFWYRQQPGQSLTLIATANQGSEATYESGFVIDKFPISRPNLTFSTLTVSNMSPEDSSIYLCSATNYRDQETQYFGPGTRLLVL.

This clone occurred once. The gene calls are TRBV7-3 and TRBJ2-5; D might be TRBD1 (6 bases). Trimming took off 3 bases at V and 5 bases at J, with 10 bases between the two ends. Germline CDR1 SGHTA, CDR2 FQGTGA. The CDR3 has 13 amino acids. The DNA of the CDR3 is TGTGCCAGCAGCTTTGGGCAGGGGGAGACCCAGTACTTC. It specifies CASSFGQGETQYF.

The rearrangement uses TRBV19 and TRBJ2-1; D gene unclear. The CDR3 length is 11 residues. Trimming removed 3 bases at V and 7 bases at J, with 4 bases between. CDR1 and CDR2 from the germline V gene are LNHDA and SQIVND (reference sequence). CDR3 residues: CASSMWNEQFF. The CDR3 DNA follows: TGTGCCAGTAGTATGTGGAATGAGCAGTTCTTC.

This clone was counted a single time. The chain recombines TRBV19 with TRBJ2-1; 12 bases align to TRBD2. Per the germline V gene, CDR1 is LNHDA and CDR2 is SQIVND (reference sequence). There are 18 residues in the CDR3. Trimming removed 1 base from V and 0 bases from J; junction bases left unmatched: 4. CDR3 amino acids: CASSIGLAGESSYNEQFF. CDR3 coding DNA: TGTGCCAGTAGTATAGGACTAGCGGGAGAAAGCTCCTACAATGAGCAGTTCTTC.

This chain connects TRBV27 to TRBJ2-7; TRBD2 matches at 8 bases. Looked up from germline, CDR1 is MNHEY and CDR2 is SMNVEV (reference sequence). This CDR3 has 15 amino acids. The trim removed 4 bases at V and 1 base at J, leaving 6 bases unmatched. CDR3: CASSWSGSESYEQYF. In nucleotides, the CDR3 is TGTGCCAGCAGTTGGAGCGGGAGTGAATCCTACGAGCAGTACTTC.

This clone appeared once. The chain carries TRBV7-9 and TRBJ1-2, with a weak D call TRBD1 (5 bases). This CDR3 has 15 residues. V was clipped by 0 bases and J by 8 bases, with 16 bases between them. Germline V gene sequence: CDR1 SEHNR, CDR2 FQNEAQ (reference sequence). The CDR3 here is CASSLAGMGTEGYTF. The CDR3 DNA follows: TGTGCCAGCAGCTTAGCGGGGATGGGGACGGAGGGCTACACCTTC.

V usage is TRBV7-3 and J usage is TRBJ2-1; D gene uncertain. The CDR3 is 15 residues long. Looked up from germline, CDR1 is SGHTA and CDR2 is FQGTGA. V was pared by 10 bases and J by 3 bases, with 19 bases between. CDR3 nucleotides: TGTGCCATCCGTCCGCGGTCTCTCGACTACAATGAGCAGTTCTTC. It codes for CAIRPRSLDYNEQFF.